Here is one TCR beta chain with its context. Its antigen remains unidentified. The CDR3 runs to 14 residues. The germline gives CDR1 SGHDT, CDR2 YYEEEE. The V end lost 6 bases, the J end lost 3 bases, and 15 bases lay between the germline ends. The table came from immunoSEQ multiplex PCR; TCRdb's copy has only in-frame clones and leaves some out. In the table there are 120,000 or so clones, over 75% of which are singletons. This sample stems from a study of T cell responses to AZD1222 COVID-19 vaccine. Study as a whole: Researchers grouped second doses given at about 4 or about 12 weeks into one pool. The study, taken as a whole, reports: Among AZD1222 vaccinees, only six were seropositive at baseline.

The rearrangement uses TRBV5-6 and TRBJ1-1; D unclear. The specimen was peripheral blood, collected on day 0 of AZD1222 vaccination. This clonotype was obtained from an adult in good health. The CDR3 sequence: CASTRGEMHTEAFF. In DNA, the CDR3 is TGTGCCAGCACTCGGGGAGAAATGCACACTGAAGCTTTCTTT.